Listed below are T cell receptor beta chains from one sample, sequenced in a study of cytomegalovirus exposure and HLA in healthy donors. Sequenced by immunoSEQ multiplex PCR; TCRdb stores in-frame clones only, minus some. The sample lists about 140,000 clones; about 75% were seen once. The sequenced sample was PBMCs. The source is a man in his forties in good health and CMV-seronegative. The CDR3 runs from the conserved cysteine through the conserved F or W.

CDR3 protein: CASRQINTEAFF
V gene: TRBV28

CDR3 protein: CASSVAGSNEQYF
V gene: TRBV9

CDR3 protein: CASSSTTGYTGELFF
V gene: TRBV6-6

CDR3 protein: CASSQAGGLAASEQYF
V gene: TRBV4-3

CDR3 protein: CASSQRQVDTQYF
V gene: TRBV18

CDR3 protein: CSVEDRGSSYEQYF
V gene: TRBV29-1

CDR3 protein: CASSQLPLMNTEAFF
V gene: TRBV4-3

CDR3 protein: CSVVYITGGRSNQPQHF
V gene: TRBV29-1

CDR3 protein: CASSELTEEETQYF
V gene: TRBV2

CDR3 protein: CASRLVGQGNYGYTF
V gene: TRBV6-5

CDR3 protein: CASRTGRFLTDTQYF
V gene: TRBV2

CDR3 protein: CASSVGRAGWELFF
V gene: TRBV9

CDR3 protein: CATQVGVTNTEAFF
V gene: TRBV10-3

CDR3 protein: CASSLLAGFNEQFF
V gene: TRBV7-3

CDR3 protein: CATKEVNQPQHF
V gene: TRBV10-3

CDR3 protein: CASSQDYQGTNEKLFF
V gene: TRBV4-2

CDR3 protein: CASSPPGLNNEQFF
V gene: TRBV6-1

CDR3 protein: CASSPLRPGQGSTNYGYTF
V gene: TRBV18

CDR3 protein: CASSQDGGQEDGQYF
V gene: TRBV4-2

CDR3 protein: CASSFLLAGGRETQYF
V gene: TRBV5-5

CDR3 protein: CASSLGRTGGLSYEQYF
V gene: TRBV5-1

CDR3 protein: CSVGAGTYEQYF
V gene: TRBV29-1

CDR3 protein: CASSFRLRDRSTDTQYF
V gene: TRBV9

CDR3 protein: CASSEAVAGGASPLHF
V gene: TRBV6-1

CDR3 protein: CASSQDLRAPGAYNSPLHF
V gene: TRBV14

CDR3 protein: CASSPRTGNNEQFF
V gene: TRBV9

CDR3 protein: CAASPPTAYGYTF
V gene: TRBV30

CDR3 protein: CASSLGLSNQPQHF
V gene: TRBV7-2

CDR3 protein: CSVWGGLSDTQYF
V gene: TRBV29-1

CDR3 protein: CASSYLGRTEAFF
V gene: TRBV7-8

CDR3 protein: CASSSSGFYEQYF
V gene: TRBV6-5

CDR3 protein: CASSENTRTALMNTEAFF
V gene: TRBV10-1